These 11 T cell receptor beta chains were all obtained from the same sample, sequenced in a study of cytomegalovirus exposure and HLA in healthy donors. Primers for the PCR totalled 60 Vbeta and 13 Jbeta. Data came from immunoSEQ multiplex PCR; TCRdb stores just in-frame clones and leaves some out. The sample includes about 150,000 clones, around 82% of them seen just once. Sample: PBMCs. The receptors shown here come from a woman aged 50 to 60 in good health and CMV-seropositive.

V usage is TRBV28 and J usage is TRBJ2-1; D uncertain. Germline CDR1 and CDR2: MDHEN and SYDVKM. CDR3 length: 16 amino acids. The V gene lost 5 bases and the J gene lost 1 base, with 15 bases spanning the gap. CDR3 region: CASSPSLLRSYNEQFF. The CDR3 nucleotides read TGTGCCAGCAGTCCGAGCCTCCTCCGATCCTACAATGAGCAGTTCTTC. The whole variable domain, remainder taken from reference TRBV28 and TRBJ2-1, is DVKVTQSSRYLVKRTGEKVFLECVQDMDHENMFWYRQDPGLGLRLIYFSYDVKMKEKGDIPEGYSVSREKKERFSLILESASTNQTSMYLCASSPSLLRSYNEQFFGPGTRLTVL.

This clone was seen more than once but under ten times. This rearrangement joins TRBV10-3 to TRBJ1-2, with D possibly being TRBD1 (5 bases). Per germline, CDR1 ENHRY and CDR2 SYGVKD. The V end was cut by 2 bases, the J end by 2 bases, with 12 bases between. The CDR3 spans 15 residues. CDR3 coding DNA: TGTGCCATCAGTGAGGACAGCCAAAAAAACTATGGCTACACCTTC. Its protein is CAISEDSQKNYGYTF.

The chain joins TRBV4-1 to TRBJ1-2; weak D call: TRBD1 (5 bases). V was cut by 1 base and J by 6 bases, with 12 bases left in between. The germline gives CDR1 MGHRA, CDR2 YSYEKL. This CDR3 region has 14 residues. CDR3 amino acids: CASSQGGGKDGYTF. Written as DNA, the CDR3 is TGCGCCAGCAGCCAAGGGGGGGGTAAGGATGGCTACACCTTC.

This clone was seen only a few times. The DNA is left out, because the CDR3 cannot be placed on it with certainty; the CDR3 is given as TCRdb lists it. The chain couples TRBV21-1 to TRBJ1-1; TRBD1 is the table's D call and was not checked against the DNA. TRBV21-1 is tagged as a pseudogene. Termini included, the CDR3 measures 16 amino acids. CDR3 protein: CASSKWGQGARTEAFF.

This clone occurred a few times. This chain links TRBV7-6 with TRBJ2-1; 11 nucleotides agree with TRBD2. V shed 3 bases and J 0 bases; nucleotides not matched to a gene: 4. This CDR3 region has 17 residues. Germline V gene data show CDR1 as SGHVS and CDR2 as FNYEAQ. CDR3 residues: CASSFSGGALSYNEQFF. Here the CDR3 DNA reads TGTGCCAGCAGCTTTAGCGGGGGGGCTCTCTCCTACAATGAGCAGTTCTTC.

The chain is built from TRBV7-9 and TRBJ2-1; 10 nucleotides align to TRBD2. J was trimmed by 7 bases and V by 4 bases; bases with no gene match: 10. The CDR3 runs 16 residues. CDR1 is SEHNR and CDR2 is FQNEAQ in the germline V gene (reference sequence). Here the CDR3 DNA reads TGTGCCAGCAGCTCAGACCCTAGCGGGAGCTATAATGAGCAGTTCTTC. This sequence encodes CASSSDPSGSYNEQFF.

The DNA for the CDR3 is TGTGCCAGCAGCAAAGACGGGGACAGGGAGAACGGCTACACCTTC. Its protein is CASSKDGDRENGYTF. The J gene is TRBJ1-2, the V gene TRBV21-1; the tabulated D call, TRBD1, remains unverified against the DNA. TRBV21-1 is a pseudogene. The CDR3 runs 15 residues.

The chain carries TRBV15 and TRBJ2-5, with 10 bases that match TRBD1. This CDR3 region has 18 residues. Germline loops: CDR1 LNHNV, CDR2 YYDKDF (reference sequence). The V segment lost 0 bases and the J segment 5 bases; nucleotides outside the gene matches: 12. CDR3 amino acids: CATSRDWGRQGALETQYF. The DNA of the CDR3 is TGTGCCACCAGCAGAGATTGGGGAAGACAGGGGGCATTGGAGACCCAGTACTTC.

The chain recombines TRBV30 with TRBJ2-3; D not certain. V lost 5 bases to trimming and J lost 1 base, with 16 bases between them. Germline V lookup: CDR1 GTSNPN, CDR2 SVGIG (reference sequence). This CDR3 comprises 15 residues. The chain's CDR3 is CAWGRRSIRTDTQYF. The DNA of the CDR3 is TGTGCCTGGGGCCGGCGGTCGATCCGCACAGATACGCAGTATTTT.

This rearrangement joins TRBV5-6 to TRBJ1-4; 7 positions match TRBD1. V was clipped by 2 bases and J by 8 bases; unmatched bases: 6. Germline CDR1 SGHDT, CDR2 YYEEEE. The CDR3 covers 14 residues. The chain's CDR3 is CASSLDRVGEKLFF. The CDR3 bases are TGTGCCAGCAGCTTAGACAGGGTCGGCGAAAAACTGTTTTTT.

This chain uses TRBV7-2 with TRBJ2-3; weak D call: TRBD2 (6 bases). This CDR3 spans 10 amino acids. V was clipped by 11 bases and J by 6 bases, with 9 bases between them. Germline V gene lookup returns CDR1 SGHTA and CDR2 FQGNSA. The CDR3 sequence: CASRGDTQYF. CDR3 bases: TGTGCCTCCCGGGGGGATACGCAGTATTTT.